The 27 T cell receptor beta chains presented below share a single source sample, sequenced in a study of spatial heterogeneity in lung cancer. Specified time point: sample taken at primary tumor resection. Using its own MiXCR run on the 5' RACE reads, TCRdb lists one record per CDR3 protein. The sample records 55,000 to 70,000 distinct CDR3 sequences, roughly 5.9% being singletons. The material sequenced was PBMCs, taken at surgery. The source is a female donor with early-stage non-small cell lung cancer.

The J gene is TRBJ2-2, the V gene TRBV12-3 or TRBV12-4, with TRBD2 matching 7 bases. The ends lost 8 bases at V and 5 bases at J; junction bases unmatched: 8. The CDR3 covers 14 residues. The CDR3 spells CASVGDYPTGELFF. CDR3 sequence (DNA): TGTGCCAGCGTAGGGGACTACCCAACCGGGGAGCTGTTTTTT.

This chain joins TRBV5-4 and TRBJ2-3; D gene uncertain. Trimming cost V 2 bases and J 3 bases, with 10 bases left between them. Germline loops: CDR1 SGHNT, CDR2 YYREEE (reference sequence). The CDR3 has 14 residues. The CDR3 loop is CASSLSPGTDTQYF. The DNA of the CDR3 is TGTGCCAGCAGCTTAAGTCCTGGGACAGATACGCAGTATTTT. Full variable domain (missing parts from reference TRBV5-4 and TRBJ2-3): ETGVTQSPTHLIKTRGQQVTLRCSSQSGHNTVSWYQQALGQGPQFIFQYYREEENGRGNFPPRFSGLQFPNYSSELNVNALELDDSALYLCASSLSPGTDTQYFGPGTRLTVL.

This clonotype was seen ten or more times. The chain joins TRBV6-6 to TRBJ1-2; D unclear. V shed 1 base and J shed 4 bases, with 13 bases lying between them. Looked up from germline, CDR1 is MNHNY and CDR2 is SVGAGI (reference sequence). This CDR3 has 15 amino acids. This chain's CDR3 is CASSYLDWATYGYTF. The CDR3 DNA follows: TGTGCCAGCAGTTACTTGGACTGGGCAACCTATGGCTACACCTTC.

This clonotype was observed many times. This chain joins TRBV5-1 and TRBJ1-6, with TRBD1 identical over 9 bases. The CDR3 has 14 amino acids. Germline assignment: CDR1 SGHRS and CDR2 YFSETQ. J lost 10 bases, V lost 4 bases, and 6 bases had no gene match. The CDR3 DNA sequence: TGCGCCAGCAGCCGGGACAGGGCTGCCTCACCCCTCCACTTT. The encoded protein is CASSRDRAASPLHF.

Many counts were recorded for this clonotype. The rearrangement uses TRBV7-2 and TRBJ2-3, with D perhaps matching TRBD1 or TRBD2 (6 bases each). The CDR3 is 16 amino acids. CDR1 SGHTA and CDR2 FQGNSA come from the germline V gene. V was pared by 2 bases and J by 2 bases, with 14 bases between. The CDR3 DNA reads as TGTGCCAGCAGCTTATGGGGGGCAGGGGCCACAGATACGCAGTATTTT. It specifies CASSLWGAGATDTQYF.

This clonotype was recorded a few times. The rearrangement uses TRBV11-2 and TRBJ2-3; D remains ambiguous. V lost 3 bases, J lost 4 bases, and 11 bases lay in between. The CDR3 runs to 14 residues. CDR1 is SGHAT and CDR2 is FQNNGV in the germline V gene. This CDR3 is CASSFNLVADTQYF. CDR3 in DNA: TGTGCCAGCAGCTTCAACTTGGTCGCAGATACGCAGTATTTT.

This clonotype has at least ten counts. The chain recombines TRBV24-1 with TRBJ2-1; D is unresolved. This CDR3 region has 12 residues. Germline lookup yields CDR1 KGHDR and CDR2 SFDVKD. Trimming removed 9 bases at V and 0 bases at J, with 5 bases between. The CDR3 region is CATERSYNEQFF. The CDR3 bases are TGTGCCACCGAGCGCTCCTACAATGAGCAGTTCTTC.

This clonotype was seen ten or more times. The chain uses TRBV3-1 and TRBJ1-2; D gene uncertain. The CDR3 has 14 residues. V lost 1 base to trimming and J lost 2 bases, with 8 bases between them. The V gene's germline CDR1 is LGHDT and CDR2 YNNKEL (reference sequence). The DNA of the CDR3 is TGTGCCAGCAGCCAAGTAACGGCGAACTATGGCTACACCTTC. Residues: CASSQVTANYGYTF.

The V call is TRBV12-3 or TRBV12-4, the J call TRBJ1-5; D ambiguous. The CDR3 extends over 12 amino acids. V dropped 3 bases and J dropped 7 bases, with 7 bases sitting between them. The CDR3 reads CASSFGRQPQHF. CDR3 sequence (DNA): TGTGCCAGCAGTTTTGGGAGACAGCCCCAGCATTTT.

This clonotype was observed at least ten times. V gene TRBV5-1 combines with J gene TRBJ1-2, with TRBD1 matching over 9 bases. The CDR3 contains 14 residues. CDR1 and CDR2 (germline): SGHRS, YFSETQ. After removal of 4 bases from V and 4 bases from J, the junction contained 5 bases not matched to a gene. Here the CDR3 DNA reads TGCGCCAGCAGCCCGGGACAGGGTACCTATGGCTACACCTTC. Its protein product is CASSPGQGTYGYTF.

Details on this clonotype: This sequence may be a read error, since a much larger clone differs from it by one base. CDR3 sequence (DNA): TGCGCCAACAGTCTTGGAGTAGGCAGCTCCTACAATGAGCAGTTCTTC. Protein product: CANSLGVGSSYNEQFF. The genes are TRBV5-1 and TRBJ2-1; no firm D call. The V end was cut by 9 bases, the J end by 0 bases, with 19 bases between. The length of the CDR3 is 16 residues. Germline CDR1 is SGHRS and CDR2 is YFSETQ.

This clonotype has at least ten counts. The V call is TRBV5-1, the J call TRBJ1-1; weak D call: TRBD1 (6 bases). Trimming left V 4 bases short and J 0 bases short, with 13 bases between. Looked up from germline, CDR1 is SGHRS and CDR2 is YFSETQ. CDR3 length: 15 amino acids. DNA for the CDR3: TGCGCCAGCAGCCCCGGACAGAGGATGAACACTGAAGCTTTCTTT. This gives the protein CASSPGQRMNTEAFF.

J is TRBJ1-3 and V is TRBV6-1; D remains unclear. Germline values: CDR1 MNHNS, CDR2 SASEGT. CDR3 length: 16 amino acids. The ends were cut back, 2 bases at V and 2 bases at J, with 13 bases in the middle. The CDR3 DNA reads as TGTGCCAGCAGTGAATTGCGGGCTAGCGCTGGAAACACCATATATTTT. Translating it yields CASSELRASAGNTIYF.

The rearrangement joins TRBV7-9 to TRBJ1-1, with TRBD1 matching 7 bases. V shed 6 bases, J shed 6 bases, and the junction held 10 bases outside the gene matches. Looked up from germline, CDR1 is SEHNR and CDR2 is FQNEAQ (reference sequence). CDR3 length: 14 amino acids. The DNA of the CDR3 is TGTGCCAGCAGGGGCCAAAGACAGGGCCCTGAAGCTTTCTTT. Amino acid sequence: CASRGQRQGPEAFF.

The rearrangement joins TRBV9 to TRBJ2-2; D not certain. V gave up 2 bases and J gave up 2 bases, with 7 bases separating them. This CDR3 has 14 residues. The germline CDR1 and CDR2 sequences are SGDLS and YYNGEE. The CDR3 sequence: CASSVATNTGELFF. The CDR3, as DNA: TGTGCCAGCAGCGTTGCCACTAACACCGGGGAGCTGTTTTTT.

This clonotype was counted a few times. The V and J genes are TRBV20-1 and TRBJ2-1; 11 nucleotides match TRBD2. Germline V gene sequence: CDR1 DFQATT, CDR2 SNEGSKA (reference sequence). This CDR3 contains 15 residues. With 2 bases clipped from V and 6 bases from J, the junction kept 6 bases outside the gene matches. CDR3: CSARLAGGPFNEQFF. In DNA form, the CDR3 reads TGCAGTGCTAGATTAGCGGGAGGGCCGTTCAATGAGCAGTTCTTC.

The table lists this clonotype with a count of one. This chain joins TRBV7-2 and TRBJ2-5; 7 positions agree with TRBD2. Trimming cost V 1 base and J 2 bases; bases outside gene matches: 1. The germline V gene has CDR1 SGHTA and CDR2 FQGNSA. This CDR3 comprises 14 residues. DNA for the CDR3: TGTGCCAGCAGCTTAGGACTAGCACAAGAGACCCAGTACTTC. This sequence encodes CASSLGLAQETQYF. Based on the CDR3 plus reference TRBV7-2 and TRBJ2-5, the full variable domain is GAGVSQSPSNKVTEKGKDVELRCDPISGHTALYWYRQSLGQGLEFLIYFQGNSAPDKSGLPSDRFSAERTGGSVSTLTIQRTQQEDSAVYLCASSLGLAQETQYFGPGTRLLVL.

This clonotype was counted many times. V gene TRBV6-6 combines with J gene TRBJ2-1; D ambiguous. The CDR3 consists of 12 residues. V gave up 6 bases and J gave up 4 bases, with 7 bases separating them. Germline values: CDR1 MNHNY, CDR2 SVGAGI (reference sequence). The CDR3 loop is CASSPLYNEQFF. In nucleotides, the CDR3 is TGTGCCAGCAGCCCCTTATACAATGAGCAGTTCTTC.

At least ten counts were recorded for this clonotype. The chain carries TRBV7-9 and TRBJ1-2, with D perhaps TRBD1 (6 bases). This CDR3 is 16 amino acids long. Deletions cut 6 bases from V and 1 base from J, with 18 bases between. Per germline, CDR1 SEHNR and CDR2 FQNEAQ (reference sequence). CDR3 bases: TGTGCCAGCAGGGGCTCTAGACAGGAAATTAACTATGGCTACACCTTC. Encoded protein: CASRGSRQEINYGYTF.

The CDR3 loop is CASSRDSTSGNTIYF. The CDR3 nucleotides read TGTGCCAGCAGTCGGGACAGCACCTCTGGAAACACCATATATTTT. The V and J genes are TRBV9 and TRBJ1-3, with TRBD1 identical over 7 bases. Per germline, CDR1 SGDLS and CDR2 YYNGEE. J lost 0 bases, V lost 5 bases, and 5 bases had no gene match. This CDR3 has 15 residues.

This clonotype was seen ten or more times. The chain's CDR3 is CASSSDRGHEQYF. In DNA, the CDR3 is TGTGCCAGCAGCTCGGACAGGGGCCACGAGCAGTACTTC. The chain has TRBV7-9 and TRBJ2-7; 9 bases match TRBD1. With 4 bases clipped from V and 5 bases from J, the junction kept 3 bases outside the gene matches. The CDR3 runs to 13 residues. Looked up from germline, CDR1 is SEHNR and CDR2 is FQNEAQ (reference sequence).

The V gene is TRBV6-2 or TRBV6-3, the J gene TRBJ1-5, with D perhaps matching TRBD1 (6 bases). V gave up 0 bases and J gave up 6 bases, with 12 bases separating them. The germline CDR1 and CDR2 sequences are MNHEY and SVGEGT. CDR3 length equals 15 residues. CDR3 sequence reads: CASSYSGGAAQPQHF. The CDR3 DNA sequence: TGTGCCAGCAGTTACTCGGGGGGGGCGGCTCAGCCCCAGCATTTT.

Here the CDR3 DNA reads TGTGCCAGCAGCTTAGGGGGGGCTGGTGAAGCTTTCTTT. It translates to CASSLGGAGEAFF. The chain recombines TRBV11-2 with TRBJ1-1, with D perhaps TRBD1 (6 bases). CDR1 is SGHAT and CDR2 is FQNNGV in the germline V gene. The CDR3 contains 13 residues. Trimming took off 1 base at V and 7 bases at J, with 10 bases between the two ends.

This clonotype was detected ten times or more. The J gene is TRBJ2-6, the V gene TRBV18; D is unclear. The CDR3 runs 18 residues. Trimming stripped 4 bases from V and 0 bases from J, with 16 bases between. Germline assignment: CDR1 KGHSH and CDR2 LQKENI. CDR3 amino acids: CASSLLSPPTSGANVLTF. As DNA, the CDR3 is TGTGCCAGCTCACTTCTCTCCCCCCCTACCTCTGGGGCCAACGTCCTGACTTTC.

This clonotype was seen repeatedly, ten times or more. The genes are TRBV11-2 and TRBJ2-1; perhaps TRBD1 as D (6 bases). The V gene's germline CDR1 is SGHAT and CDR2 FQNNGV. This CDR3 is built from 14 residues. Trimming removed 1 base at V and 4 bases at J, with 8 bases between. As DNA, the CDR3 is TGTGCCAGCAGCTTAGGGCAGGGGTACAATGAGCAGTTCTTC. Translation gives CASSLGQGYNEQFF. The whole variable domain, filled in from reference TRBV11-2 and TRBJ2-1, reads EAGVAQSPRYKIIEKRQSVAFWCNPISGHATLYWYQQILGQGPKLLIQFQNNGVVDDSQLPKDRFSAERLKGVDSTLKIQPAKLEDSAVYLCASSLGQGYNEQFFGPGTRLTVL.

This clonotype was recorded at least ten times. The V call is TRBV21-1, the J call TRBJ2-7; no DNA check was done on the table's D call, TRBD2. TRBV21-1 is reported as a pseudogene. This CDR3 spans 17 amino acids. DNA for the CDR3: TGTGCCAGTCATGCACCTCCAGGGGCCCTAACCCCCTACGAGCAGTACGTC. Its protein is CASHAPPGALTPYEQYV.

This clonotype was observed many times. This chain links TRBV7-2 with TRBJ2-3; D not resolved. Trimming shortened V by 6 bases and J by 6 bases, and 16 bases separated the two germline ends. CDR1 and CDR2 (germline): SGHTA, FQGNSA. The CDR3 extends over 14 amino acids. The CDR3 protein is CASRNGRVPDTQYF. The CDR3 bases are TGTGCCAGCAGAAACGGAAGGGTACCGGATACGCAGTATTTT.